Following are 11 T cell receptor beta chains from one sample sequenced in a study of human T cells and chemical hapten exposure. Stated time point: patch test 1, 2 weeks after DPC sensitization. The treatment was: therapeutic diphenylcyclopropenone sensitization with weekly scalp DPC. TCRdb reprocessed the RACE reads with MiXCR, giving one entry per CDR3 protein. The sample carries tens of thousands of distinct CDR3 sequences, about 12% recorded once. The sequencing here drew on whole blood, taken in connection with sensitization to the hapten diphenylcyclopropenone (DPC). The receptor source for this set is an older woman with alopecia areata. Some clones in this sample may be carry-over from other donors' samples.

This clonotype was recorded many times. The rearrangement joins TRBV4-1 to TRBJ1-1; D gene uncertain. Looked up from germline, CDR1 is MGHRA and CDR2 is YSYEKL. Trimming pared 6 bases from V and 0 bases from J, leaving 2 bases between. The CDR3 covers 11 residues. CDR3 in amino acids: CASSVNTEAFF. The CDR3 DNA reads as TGCGCCAGCAGTGTGAACACTGAAGCTTTCTTT.

The rearrangement links TRBV20-1 to TRBJ1-5; D remains unclear. The CDR3 runs to 12 residues. V was trimmed by 2 bases and J by 9 bases, leaving 11 bases between them. Germline V gives CDR1 DFQATT, CDR2 SNEGSKA (reference sequence). DNA for the CDR3: TGCAGTGCTAGATGGGGTGGTTCGCCCCAGCATTTT. Its protein product is CSARWGGSPQHF.

The gene calls are TRBV7-9 and TRBJ1-2; 8 nucleotides agree with TRBD1. This CDR3 is 17 amino acids long. CDR1 is SEHNR, CDR2 FQNEAQ, per germline (reference sequence). V gave up 5 bases and J gave up 0 bases; unmatched junction bases: 11. In DNA, the CDR3 is TGTGCCAGCAGCCCTCCTGGGGAACAGGGGGCTAACTATGGCTACACCTTC. Protein: CASSPPGEQGANYGYTF.

In its sample, this clonotype was seen a few times. The chain recombines TRBV7-6 with TRBJ1-4; the match to TRBD1 covers 8 bases. The CDR3 spans 15 residues. V lost 5 bases, J lost 5 bases, and 7 bases stayed unmatched. Germline values: CDR1 SGHVS, CDR2 FNYEAQ. This CDR3 is CASSVGTGGNEKLFF. Here the CDR3 DNA reads TGTGCCAGCAGCGTAGGAACAGGGGGAAATGAAAAACTGTTTTTT.

As for this clonotype: One end of the junction is discordant with germline, which a read error may explain. V usage is TRBV5-1 and J usage is TRBJ1-2; D perhaps matches TRBD1 (6 bases). CDR1 and CDR2 from the germline V gene are SGHRS and YFSETQ. This CDR3 has 13 residues. The CDR3 DNA follows: TGCGCCAGCAGCTCTACAGGGAACTATGGCAACACCTTC. Translated, it gives CASSSTGNYGNTF.

The chain is built from TRBV4-1 and TRBJ1-2, with D possibly TRBD1 on 6 matching bases. This CDR3 comprises 15 residues. Germline CDR1 is MGHRA and CDR2 is YSYEKL. The ends were cut back, 0 bases at V and 4 bases at J, with 12 bases in the middle. The CDR3 region is CASSQDWQGSYGYTF. The DNA of the CDR3 is TGCGCCAGCAGCCAAGATTGGCAGGGGAGCTATGGCTACACCTTC.

V is TRBV5-6 and J is TRBJ2-6; D uncertain. Per germline, CDR1 SGHDT and CDR2 YYEEEE. This CDR3 contains 15 residues. The germline V and J ends were trimmed by 2 bases and 0 bases, with 6 bases remaining between them. CDR3 region: CASSFTFSGANVLTF. Here the CDR3 DNA reads TGTGCCAGCAGCTTTACCTTCTCTGGGGCCAACGTCCTGACTTTC.

This chain uses TRBV7-2 with TRBJ2-2; TRBD2 is a possible D gene (5 bases). Trimming shortened V by 1 base and J by 0 bases, and 6 bases separated the two germline ends. Germline V gene data show CDR1 as SGHTA and CDR2 as FQGNSA. The CDR3 is made up of 15 amino acids. CDR3 in amino acids: CASSLDGTNTGELFF. The DNA for the CDR3 is TGTGCCAGCAGCTTAGACGGGACGAACACCGGGGAGCTGTTTTTT.

The gene calls are TRBV19 and TRBJ1-4; D call uncertain. Germline CDR1 LNHDA, CDR2 SQIVND (reference sequence). The ends were cut back, 6 bases at V and 8 bases at J, with 19 bases in the middle. The length of the CDR3 is 15 residues. CDR3 region: CASRTSRHGGEKLFF. CDR3 nucleotide sequence: TGTGCCAGTAGAACAAGCCGCCACGGCGGGGAAAAACTGTTTTTT.

The J gene is TRBJ2-7, the V gene TRBV29-1; 9 positions agree with TRBD2. This CDR3 comprises 14 residues. Germline CDR1 and CDR2: SQVTM and ANQGSEA. Trimming cost V 5 bases and J 2 bases; bases outside gene matches: 7. CDR3 amino acids: CSVSPGLAAYEQYF. CDR3 coding DNA: TGCAGCGTTTCCCCGGGACTAGCAGCCTACGAGCAGTACTTC.

This clonotype was observed many times. The chain links TRBV6-6 to TRBJ2-2; no firm D call. This CDR3 is built from 13 residues. Germline V gene data show CDR1 as MNHNY and CDR2 as SVGAGI (reference sequence). V was pared by 6 bases and J by 1 base, with 6 bases between. CDR3 DNA: TGTGCCAGCAGCCCAAAGAACACCGGGGAGCTGTTTTTT. Its protein is CASSPKNTGELFF.